This TCR beta chain emerged from a study of CD8 T cells in ankylosing spondylitis. CDR3 length: 13 residues. The germline V and J ends were trimmed by 6 bases and 2 bases, with 8 bases remaining between them. Notes on the study in general: With a CD8+ phenotype, disease-linked clones were relatively rare in peripheral blood.

This clonotype was seen at least ten times. Its antigen is unknown. Each CDR3 protein gets one entry after TCRdb re-called the 5' RACE reads with MiXCR. Of 250,000 or so distinct CDR3 sequences listed, roughly 18% are singletons. Sample: blood, either unsorted or a sorted T cell fraction (not recorded which). This rearrangement joins TRBV12-3 or TRBV12-4 to TRBJ2-1; TRBD2 might be the D (5 bases). The source of this sequence is a male donor with ankylosing spondylitis or in good health (not recorded which). CDR3 sequence: CASSHGTYNEQFF. CDR3 coding DNA: TGTGCCAGCAGCCACGGGACCTACAATGAGCAGTTCTTC.